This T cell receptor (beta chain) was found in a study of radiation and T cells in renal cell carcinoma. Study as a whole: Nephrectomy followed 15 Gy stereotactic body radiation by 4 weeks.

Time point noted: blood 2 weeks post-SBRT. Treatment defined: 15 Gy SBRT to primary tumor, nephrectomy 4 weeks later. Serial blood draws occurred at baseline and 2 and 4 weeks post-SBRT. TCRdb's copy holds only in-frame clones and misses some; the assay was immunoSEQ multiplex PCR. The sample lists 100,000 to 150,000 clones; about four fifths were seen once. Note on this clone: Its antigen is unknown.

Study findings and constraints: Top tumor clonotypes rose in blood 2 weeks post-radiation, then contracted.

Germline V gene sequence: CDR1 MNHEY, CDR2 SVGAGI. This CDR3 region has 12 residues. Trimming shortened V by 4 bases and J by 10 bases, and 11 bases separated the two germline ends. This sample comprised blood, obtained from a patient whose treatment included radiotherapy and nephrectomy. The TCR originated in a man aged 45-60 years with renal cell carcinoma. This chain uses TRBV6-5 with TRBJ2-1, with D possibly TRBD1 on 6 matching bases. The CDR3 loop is CASSSQGGEQFF. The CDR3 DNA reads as TGTGCCAGCAGTTCACAGGGTGGGGAGCAGTTCTTC.